The clone carrying this T cell receptor (beta chain) was seen at least ten times. Its target is not known. The data are from a study of T cells in Graves' hyperthyroidism and ophthalmopathy. Notes on the study in general: Ophthalmopathy stood apart from stable hyperthyroidism in a 13 V-J model. Most thyroid-expanded clonotypes above 0.001 were also found in blood.

The TCR beta CDR3 regions underwent amplification using RNA transcripts as the source. HTBI primers drove first-round RT-PCR of the TCR CDR3. One entry per CDR3 protein, called by TCRdb with MiXCR from the multiplex PCR reads. The sample carries 250,000 to 300,000 distinct CDR3 sequences, 13% to 15% recorded once. Clinical symptoms, serum thyroxine, TRAb, thyroid ultrasound and orbital computed tomography informed diagnoses. Germline CDR1 reads MNHEY; CDR2 reads SVGEGT. V was trimmed by 5 bases and J by 4 bases, leaving 18 bases between them. This CDR3 region has 15 residues. The sample was blood. This clonotype originated in a woman aged 50 to 65 with Graves' hyperthyroidism that later progressed to Graves' ophthalmopathy. The rearrangement links TRBV6-2 or TRBV6-3 to TRBJ2-7, with a weak D call TRBD2 (6 bases). CDR3 nucleotides: TGTGCCAGCAGTAATACAAGGTGGAGGGCATACGAGCAGTACTTC. Protein: CASSNTRWRAYEQYF.